This T cell receptor (beta chain) originates from a study of blood T cell repertoires in COVID-19. Turning to the study itself: The samples span acute and convalescent COVID-19 from the United States, Italy and Spain.

V shed 3 bases, J shed 5 bases, and the junction held 7 bases outside the gene matches. This CDR3 spans 14 amino acids. Germline V gene lookup returns CDR1 SGDLS and CDR2 YYNGEE. The data were produced by immunoSEQ multiplex PCR, yet TCRdb's version contains in-frame clones alone and is incomplete. This table holds approximately 160,000 clones, approximately 88% found once. This receptor was identified in a woman aged 55-69 years with acute or convalescent COVID-19. This sequence joins TRBV9 and TRBJ1-1, with TRBD1 identical over 7 bases. Input material: peripheral blood. The CDR3 is CASSAGGILTEAFF. The CDR3 DNA sequence: TGTGCCAGCAGCGCAGGGGGAATTTTGACTGAAGCTTTCTTT.